Each of the 17 T cell receptor beta chains below was sequenced from the same sample in a study of T cells after yellow fever vaccination. In TCRdb, the 5' RACE reads were re-called with MiXCR into one record per CDR3 protein. The profile shows some 500,000 distinct CDR3 sequences, roughly 14% of them singletons. Source: PBMCs, taken on the day of the yellow fever booster vaccination. The receptors stem from a man aged 30-40 years who received the YFV17D yellow fever vaccine.

This sequence joins TRBV19 and TRBJ1-5; D unclear. The V gene lost 9 bases and the J gene lost 1 base, with 16 bases spanning the gap. This CDR3 has 15 amino acids. Per the germline V gene, CDR1 is LNHDA and CDR2 is SQIVND (reference sequence). The CDR3 spells CASARGSNSNQPQHF. DNA of the CDR3: TGTGCCAGCGCACGGGGTTCAAACAGCAATCAGCCCCAGCATTTT.

This clonotype was found many times. This chain connects TRBV7-9 to TRBJ1-1; TRBD1 might be the D (6 bases). Germline-derived CDR1 and CDR2 are SEHNR and FQNEAQ (reference sequence). V lost 7 bases and J 0 bases, leaving 12 bases between the germline ends. The CDR3 contains 14 residues. The CDR3 nucleotides read TGTGCCAGCACCCTAACAGGGATGAACACTGAAGCTTTCTTT. Protein sequence: CASTLTGMNTEAFF.

CDR3 amino acids: CATSDLWFPRHSGPLLVDTQYF. The CDR3 DNA sequence: TGTGCCACCAGTGATTTGTGGTTTCCGAGGCACTCCGGCCCCCTTCTCGTTGATACGCAGTATTTT. The J gene is TRBJ2-3, the V gene TRBV24-1; D gene unclear. Germline CDR1 and CDR2: KGHDR and SFDVKD. The CDR3 has 22 amino acids. The germline V and J ends were trimmed by 0 bases and 6 bases, with 33 bases remaining between them.

The chain joins TRBV12-3 or TRBV12-4 to TRBJ2-5, with D perhaps matching TRBD2 (5 bases). V was cut by 5 bases and J by 5 bases, with 15 bases left in between. The CDR3 totals 14 residues. The CDR3 region is CASSLYSESETQYF. CDR3 DNA: TGTGCCAGCAGTCTCTATAGCGAGTCGGAGACCCAGTACTTC.

This clonotype showed up just a few times. The genes are TRBV11-2 and TRBJ2-2, with D unclear. Germline loops: CDR1 SGHAT, CDR2 FQNNGV. V was cut by 3 bases and J by 4 bases, with 12 bases left in between. The CDR3 runs 15 residues. The CDR3 is CASSLRSQTTGELFF. CDR3 nucleotide sequence: TGTGCCAGCAGCTTGAGGTCCCAGACCACCGGGGAGCTGTTTTTT.

V usage is TRBV7-9 and J usage is TRBJ2-7; D possibly uses TRBD1 or TRBD2 (6 bases each). The CDR3 has 13 amino acids. Germline V gene lookup returns CDR1 SEHNR and CDR2 FQNEAQ (reference sequence). V lost 5 bases, J lost 4 bases, and 12 bases lay in between. The CDR3 coding sequence is TGTGCCAGCAGCCGCGAAGGGGGGTACGAGCAGTACTTC. Its translation: CASSREGGYEQYF. The variable domain in full, completed from reference TRBV7-9 and TRBJ2-7, reads DTGVSQNPRHKITKRGQNVTFRCDPISEHNRLYWYRQTLGQGPEFLTYFQNEAQLEKSRLLSDRFSAERPKGSFSTLEIQRTEQGDSAMYLCASSREGGYEQYFGPGTRLTVT.

This clonotype was seen more than once but under ten times. The chain links TRBV7-6 to TRBJ2-3, with 7 nucleotides matching TRBD2. This CDR3 is 16 amino acids long. V trimming: 1 base; J trimming: 2 bases; junction bases outside the gene matches: 6. Germline CDR1 reads SGHVS; CDR2 reads FNYEAQ. The CDR3 protein is CASSLVPGTTTDTQYF. CDR3 bases: TGTGCCAGCAGCTTAGTCCCGGGGACTACCACAGATACGCAGTATTTT.

In this sample, this clonotype turned up a few times. The genes are TRBV5-6 and TRBJ2-2; 7 positions agree with TRBD1. Germline lookup yields CDR1 SGHDT and CDR2 YYEEEE. The length of the CDR3 is 15 residues. V trimming: 4 bases; J trimming: 0 bases; junction bases outside the gene matches: 3. The CDR3 reads CASSPDRSNTGELFF. In DNA form, the CDR3 reads TGTGCCAGCAGCCCGGACAGGTCGAACACCGGGGAGCTGTTTTTT.

This clonotype appeared a few times. This rearrangement joins TRBV5-6 to TRBJ1-1; no reliable D call. V lost 4 bases to trimming and J lost 0 bases, with 10 bases between them. This CDR3 has 14 residues. CDR1 SGHDT and CDR2 YYEEEE come from the germline V gene. The CDR3 loop reads CASSIGDMNTEAFF. The CDR3 DNA reads as TGTGCCAGCAGCATAGGTGATATGAACACTGAAGCTTTCTTT.

The CDR3 here is CASSRADTAGQYEQYF. The CDR3 bases are TGTGCCAGCAGCCGGGCGGATACTGCCGGACAGTACGAGCAGTACTTC. The chain recombines TRBV5-4 with TRBJ2-7, with D perhaps TRBD1 (6 bases). The CDR3 is 16 amino acids. V was trimmed by 4 bases and J by 4 bases, leaving 21 bases between them. Germline V gene lookup returns CDR1 SGHNT and CDR2 YYREEE (reference sequence). The entire variable domain, with the rest obtained from reference TRBV5-4 and TRBJ2-7, is as follows: ETGVTQSPTHLIKTRGQQVTLRCSSQSGHNTVSWYQQALGQGPQFIFQYYREEENGRGNFPPRFSGLQFPNYSSELNVNALELDDSALYLCASSRADTAGQYEQYFGPGTRLTVT.

This chain joins TRBV20-1 and TRBJ2-7; the D gene is possibly TRBD1 (6 bases). The CDR3 is 13 amino acids. V gave up 6 bases and J gave up 5 bases, with 17 bases separating them. Germline values: CDR1 DFQATT, CDR2 SNEGSKA (reference sequence). The CDR3 DNA is TGCAGTGCAGCCAAAACTAACAGGGACGAGCAGTACTTC. This gives the protein CSAAKTNRDEQYF.

J is TRBJ2-7 and V is TRBV6-1; 10 nucleotides line up with TRBD1. Trimming removed 4 bases from V and 5 bases from J; junction bases left unmatched: 8. CDR1 is MNHNS and CDR2 is SASEGT in the germline V gene. This CDR3 region has 15 residues. DNA for the CDR3: TGTGCCAGCAGTGTCCGGGACAGGGGCCGCGACGAGCAGTACTTC. Translation gives CASSVRDRGRDEQYF.

In its sample, this clonotype was seen a few times. V is TRBV11-2 and J is TRBJ2-3, with D possibly TRBD1 on 7 matching bases. Trimming took off 6 bases at V and 0 bases at J, with 13 bases between the two ends. The CDR3 consists of 15 residues. Germline CDR1 is SGHAT and CDR2 is FQNNGV. The chain's CDR3 is CASRATGRSTDTQYF. The DNA of the CDR3 is TGTGCCAGCAGGGCGACAGGGAGGAGCACAGATACGCAGTATTTT.

This clonotype was counted at least ten times. The chain links TRBV5-5 to TRBJ2-2; D uncertain. The V end was cut by 1 base, the J end by 4 bases, with 5 bases between. CDR1 is SGHKS, CDR2 YYEKEE, per germline (reference sequence). This CDR3 has 13 residues. DNA of the CDR3: TGTGCCAGCAGCTTGATAGGCACCGGGGAGCTGTTTTTT. It encodes CASSLIGTGELFF.

The genes are TRBV10-2 and TRBJ2-2; the match to TRBD2 covers 14 bases. V lost 7 bases, J lost 3 bases, and 10 bases stayed unmatched. Per the germline V gene, CDR1 is WSHSY and CDR2 is SAAADI. The CDR3 consists of 18 residues. In DNA form, the CDR3 reads TGCGCCAGCACCCCGGGACTAGCGGGAGAATGGTACACCGGGGAGCTGTTTTTT. This encodes CASTPGLAGEWYTGELFF.

In its sample, this clonotype was seen many times. The V gene is TRBV3-1, the J gene TRBJ1-1; maybe TRBD1 (5 bases). V was clipped by 2 bases and J by 4 bases, with 23 bases between them. This CDR3 has 18 residues. Germline CDR1 reads LGHDT; CDR2 reads YNNKEL (reference sequence). The DNA for the CDR3 is TGTGCCAGCAGCCAATTCCCGGGACTCTCGGAAGGTGGCACTGAAGCTTTCTTT. Translation gives CASSQFPGLSEGGTEAFF. Full variable domain (missing parts from reference TRBV3-1 and TRBJ1-1): DTAVSQTPKYLVTQMGNDKSIKCEQNLGHDTMYWYKQDSKKFLKIMFSYNNKELIINETVPNRFSPKSPDKAHLNLHINSLELGDSAVYFCASSQFPGLSEGGTEAFFGQGTRLTVV.

This clonotype appeared many times. The chain employs TRBV28 and TRBJ2-2; D is undetermined. Trimming left V 2 bases short and J 2 bases short, with 3 bases between. CDR1 MDHEN and CDR2 SYDVKM come from the germline V gene. The CDR3 length is 13 residues. The CDR3 here is CASSLKNTGELFF. The CDR3 DNA is TGTGCCAGCAGTTTAAAAAACACCGGGGAGCTGTTTTTT. Full variable domain (remainder filled in from reference TRBV28 and TRBJ2-2): DVKVTQSSRYLVKRTGEKVFLECVQDMDHENMFWYRQDPGLGLRLIYFSYDVKMKEKGDIPEGYSVSREKKERFSLILESASTNQTSMYLCASSLKNTGELFFGEGSRLTVL.